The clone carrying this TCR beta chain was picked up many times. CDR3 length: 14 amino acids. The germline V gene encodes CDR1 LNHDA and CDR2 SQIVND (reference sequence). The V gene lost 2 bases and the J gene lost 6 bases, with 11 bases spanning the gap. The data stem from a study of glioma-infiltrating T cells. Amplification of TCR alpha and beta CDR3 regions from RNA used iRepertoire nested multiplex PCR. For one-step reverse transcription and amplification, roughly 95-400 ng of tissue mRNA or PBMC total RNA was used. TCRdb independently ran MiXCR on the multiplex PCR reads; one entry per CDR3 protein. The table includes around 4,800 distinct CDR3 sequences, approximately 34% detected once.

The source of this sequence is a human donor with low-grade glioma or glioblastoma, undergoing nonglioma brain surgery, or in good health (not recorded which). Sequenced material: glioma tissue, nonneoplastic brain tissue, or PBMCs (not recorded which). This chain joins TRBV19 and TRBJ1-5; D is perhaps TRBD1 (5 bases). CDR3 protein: CASSIRQGGQPQHF. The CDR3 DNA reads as TGTGCCAGTAGTATACGTCAGGGAGGTCAGCCCCAGCATTTT. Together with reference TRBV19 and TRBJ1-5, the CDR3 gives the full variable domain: DGGITQSPKYLFRKEGQNVTLSCEQNLNHDAMYWYRQDPGQGLRLIYYSQIVNDFQKGDIAEGYSVSREKKESFPLTVTSAQKNPTAFYLCASSIRQGGQPQHFGDGTRLSIL.